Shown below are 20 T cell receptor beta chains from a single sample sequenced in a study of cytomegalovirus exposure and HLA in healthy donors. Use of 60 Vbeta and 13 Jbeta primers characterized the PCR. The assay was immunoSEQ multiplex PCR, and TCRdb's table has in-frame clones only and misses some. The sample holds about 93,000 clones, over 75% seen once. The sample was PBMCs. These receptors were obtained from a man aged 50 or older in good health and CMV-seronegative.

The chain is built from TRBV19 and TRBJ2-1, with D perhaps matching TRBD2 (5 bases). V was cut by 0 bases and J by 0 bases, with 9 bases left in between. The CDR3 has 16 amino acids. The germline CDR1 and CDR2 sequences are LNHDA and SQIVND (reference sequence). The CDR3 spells CASSIDGRASYNEQFF. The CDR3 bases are TGTGCCAGTAGTATAGATGGGCGGGCCTCCTACAATGAGCAGTTCTTC.

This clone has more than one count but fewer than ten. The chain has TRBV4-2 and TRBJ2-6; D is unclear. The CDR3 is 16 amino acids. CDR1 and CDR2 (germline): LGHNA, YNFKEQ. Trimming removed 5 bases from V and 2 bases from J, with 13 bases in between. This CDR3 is CASSDGAGTGANVLTF. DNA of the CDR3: TGTGCCAGCAGCGATGGTGCCGGTACTGGGGCCAACGTCCTGACTTTC.

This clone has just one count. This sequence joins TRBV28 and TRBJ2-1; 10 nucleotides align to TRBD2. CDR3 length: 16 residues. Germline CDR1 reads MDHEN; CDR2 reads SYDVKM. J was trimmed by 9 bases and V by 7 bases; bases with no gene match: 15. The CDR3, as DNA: TGTGCCAGCAACCTCAGGGGGCTAGCGGGAGTGAGTGAGCAGTTCTTC. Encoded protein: CASNLRGLAGVSEQFF. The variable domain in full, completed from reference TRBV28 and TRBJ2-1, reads DVKVTQSSRYLVKRTGEKVFLECVQDMDHENMFWYRQDPGLGLRLIYFSYDVKMKEKGDIPEGYSVSREKKERFSLILESASTNQTSMYLCASNLRGLAGVSEQFFGPGTRLTVL.

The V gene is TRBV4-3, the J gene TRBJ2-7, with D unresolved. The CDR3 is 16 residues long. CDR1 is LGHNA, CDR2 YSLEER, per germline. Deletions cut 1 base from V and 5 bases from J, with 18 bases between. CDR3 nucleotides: TGCGCCAGCAGCCAAGGAGGCGGTCTCCCCACCCACGAGCAGTACTTC. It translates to CASSQGGGLPTHEQYF.

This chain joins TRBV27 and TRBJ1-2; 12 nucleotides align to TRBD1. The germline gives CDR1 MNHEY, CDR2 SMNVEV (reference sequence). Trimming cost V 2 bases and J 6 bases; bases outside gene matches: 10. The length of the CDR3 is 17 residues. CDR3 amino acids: CASSLRDRGREGHGYTF. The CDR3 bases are TGTGCCAGCAGTTTACGGGACAGGGGGCGCGAAGGACATGGCTACACCTTC.

The CDR3 DNA is TGTGCCAGCAGCGCCGGGACAGACTATAATGAAAAACTGTTTTTT. Its protein product is CASSAGTDYNEKLFF. This rearrangement joins TRBV5-6 to TRBJ1-4, with TRBD1 matching 7 bases. V gave up 4 bases and J gave up 4 bases; unmatched junction bases: 7. CDR1 is SGHDT, CDR2 YYEEEE, per germline. This CDR3 comprises 15 residues. The variable domain in full, with the rest retrieved from reference TRBV5-6 and TRBJ1-4, is DAGVTQSPTHLIKTRGQQVTLRCSPKSGHDTVSWYQQALGQGPQFIFQYYEEEERQRGNFPDRFSGHQFPNYSSELNVNALLLGDSALYLCASSAGTDYNEKLFFGSGTQLSVL.

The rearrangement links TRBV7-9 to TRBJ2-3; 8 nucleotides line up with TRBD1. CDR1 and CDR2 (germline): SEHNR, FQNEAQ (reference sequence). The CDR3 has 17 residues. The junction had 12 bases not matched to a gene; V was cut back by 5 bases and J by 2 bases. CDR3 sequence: CASSRLQGVKTTDTQYF. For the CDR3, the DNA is TGTGCCAGCAGCAGGTTACAGGGGGTCAAGACCACAGATACGCAGTATTTT.

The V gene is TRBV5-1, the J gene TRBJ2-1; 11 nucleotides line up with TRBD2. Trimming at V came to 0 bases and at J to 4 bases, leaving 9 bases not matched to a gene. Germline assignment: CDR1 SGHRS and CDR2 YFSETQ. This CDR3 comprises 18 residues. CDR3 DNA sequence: TGCGCCAGCAGCTTGGCAGACTCCGGGACTAGCGGATACAATGAGCAGTTCTTC. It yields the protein CASSLADSGTSGYNEQFF.

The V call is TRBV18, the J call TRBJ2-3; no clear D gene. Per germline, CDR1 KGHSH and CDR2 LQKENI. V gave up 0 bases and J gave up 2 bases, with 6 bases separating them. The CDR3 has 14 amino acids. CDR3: CASSPPVATDTQYF. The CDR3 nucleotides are TGTGCCAGCTCACCACCAGTGGCCACAGATACGCAGTATTTT.

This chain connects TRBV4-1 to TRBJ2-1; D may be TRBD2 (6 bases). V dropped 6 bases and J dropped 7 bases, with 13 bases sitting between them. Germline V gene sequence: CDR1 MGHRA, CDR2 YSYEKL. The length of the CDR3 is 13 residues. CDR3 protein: CASRGEAINEQFF. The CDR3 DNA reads TGCGCCAGCAGGGGGGAGGCTATAAATGAGCAGTTCTTC.

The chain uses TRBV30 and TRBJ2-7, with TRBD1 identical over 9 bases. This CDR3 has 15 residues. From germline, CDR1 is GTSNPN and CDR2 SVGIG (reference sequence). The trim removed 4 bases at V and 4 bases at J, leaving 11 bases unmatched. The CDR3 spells CAWTPGTGYVYEQYF. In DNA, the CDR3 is TGTGCCTGGACCCCAGGGACAGGGTACGTTTACGAGCAGTACTTC. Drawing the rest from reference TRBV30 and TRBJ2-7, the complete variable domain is SQTIHQWPATLVQPVGSPLSLECTVEGTSNPNLYWYRQAAGRGLQLLFYSVGIGQISSEVPQNLSASRPQDRQFILSSKKLLLSDSGFYLCAWTPGTGYVYEQYFGPGTRLTVT.

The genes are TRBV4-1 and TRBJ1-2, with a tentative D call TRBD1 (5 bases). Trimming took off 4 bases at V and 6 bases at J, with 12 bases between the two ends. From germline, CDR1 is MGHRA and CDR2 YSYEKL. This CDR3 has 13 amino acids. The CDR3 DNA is TGCGCCAGCAGCCCCTTGGGGCTAGATGGCTACACCTTC. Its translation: CASSPLGLDGYTF.

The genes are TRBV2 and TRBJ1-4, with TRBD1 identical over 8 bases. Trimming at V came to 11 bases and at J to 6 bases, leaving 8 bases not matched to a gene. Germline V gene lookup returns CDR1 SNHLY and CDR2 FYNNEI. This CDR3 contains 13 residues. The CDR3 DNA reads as TGTGCCGCTACACAGGGGGTTTATGAAAAACTGTTTTTT. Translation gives CAATQGVYEKLFF.

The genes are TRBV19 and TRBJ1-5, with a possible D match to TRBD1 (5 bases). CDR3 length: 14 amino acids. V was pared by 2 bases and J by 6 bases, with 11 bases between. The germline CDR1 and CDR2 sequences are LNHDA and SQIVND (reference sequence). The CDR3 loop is CASSIRGGGQPQHF. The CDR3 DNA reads TGTGCCAGTAGTATACGGGGGGGAGGTCAGCCCCAGCATTTT.

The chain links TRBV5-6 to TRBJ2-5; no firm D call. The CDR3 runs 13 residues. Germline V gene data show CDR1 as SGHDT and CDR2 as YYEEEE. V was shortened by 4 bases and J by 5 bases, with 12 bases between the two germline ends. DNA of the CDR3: TGTGCCAGCAGCCGCGAGGCACGGGAGACCCAGTACTTC. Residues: CASSREARETQYF.

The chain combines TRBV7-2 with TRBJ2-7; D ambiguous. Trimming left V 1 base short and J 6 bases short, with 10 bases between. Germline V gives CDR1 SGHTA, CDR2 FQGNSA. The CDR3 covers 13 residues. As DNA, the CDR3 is TGTGCCAGCAGCTTAGAGGCAGGCAGCGAGCAGTACTTC. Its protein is CASSLEAGSEQYF.

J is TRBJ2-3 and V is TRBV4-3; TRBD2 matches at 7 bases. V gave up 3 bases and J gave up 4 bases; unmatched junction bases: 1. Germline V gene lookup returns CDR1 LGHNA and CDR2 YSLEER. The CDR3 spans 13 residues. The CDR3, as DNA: TGCGCCAGCAGCCACCGGGGGGCAGATACGCAGTATTTT. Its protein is CASSHRGADTQYF.

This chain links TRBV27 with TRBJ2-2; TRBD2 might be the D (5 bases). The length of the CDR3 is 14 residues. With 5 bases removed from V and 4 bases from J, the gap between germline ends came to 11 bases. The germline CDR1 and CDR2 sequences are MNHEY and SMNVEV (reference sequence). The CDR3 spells CASSGSRPTGELFF. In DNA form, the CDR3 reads TGTGCCAGCAGTGGGAGTAGGCCCACCGGGGAGCTGTTTTTT.

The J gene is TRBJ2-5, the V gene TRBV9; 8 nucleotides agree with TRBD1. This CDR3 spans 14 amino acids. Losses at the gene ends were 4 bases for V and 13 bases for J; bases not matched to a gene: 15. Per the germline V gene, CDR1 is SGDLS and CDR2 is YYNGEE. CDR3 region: CASSFHPGTGELYF. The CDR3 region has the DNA TGTGCCAGCAGCTTCCACCCGGGGACAGGCGAACTGTACTTC.

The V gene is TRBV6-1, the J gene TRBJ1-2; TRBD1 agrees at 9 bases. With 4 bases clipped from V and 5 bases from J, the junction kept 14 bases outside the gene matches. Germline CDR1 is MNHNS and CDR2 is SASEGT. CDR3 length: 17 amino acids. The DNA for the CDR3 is TGTGCCAGCAGTGGCTCGGCAGGGACAGGGATTCGGTATGGCTACACCTTC. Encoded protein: CASSGSAGTGIRYGYTF.